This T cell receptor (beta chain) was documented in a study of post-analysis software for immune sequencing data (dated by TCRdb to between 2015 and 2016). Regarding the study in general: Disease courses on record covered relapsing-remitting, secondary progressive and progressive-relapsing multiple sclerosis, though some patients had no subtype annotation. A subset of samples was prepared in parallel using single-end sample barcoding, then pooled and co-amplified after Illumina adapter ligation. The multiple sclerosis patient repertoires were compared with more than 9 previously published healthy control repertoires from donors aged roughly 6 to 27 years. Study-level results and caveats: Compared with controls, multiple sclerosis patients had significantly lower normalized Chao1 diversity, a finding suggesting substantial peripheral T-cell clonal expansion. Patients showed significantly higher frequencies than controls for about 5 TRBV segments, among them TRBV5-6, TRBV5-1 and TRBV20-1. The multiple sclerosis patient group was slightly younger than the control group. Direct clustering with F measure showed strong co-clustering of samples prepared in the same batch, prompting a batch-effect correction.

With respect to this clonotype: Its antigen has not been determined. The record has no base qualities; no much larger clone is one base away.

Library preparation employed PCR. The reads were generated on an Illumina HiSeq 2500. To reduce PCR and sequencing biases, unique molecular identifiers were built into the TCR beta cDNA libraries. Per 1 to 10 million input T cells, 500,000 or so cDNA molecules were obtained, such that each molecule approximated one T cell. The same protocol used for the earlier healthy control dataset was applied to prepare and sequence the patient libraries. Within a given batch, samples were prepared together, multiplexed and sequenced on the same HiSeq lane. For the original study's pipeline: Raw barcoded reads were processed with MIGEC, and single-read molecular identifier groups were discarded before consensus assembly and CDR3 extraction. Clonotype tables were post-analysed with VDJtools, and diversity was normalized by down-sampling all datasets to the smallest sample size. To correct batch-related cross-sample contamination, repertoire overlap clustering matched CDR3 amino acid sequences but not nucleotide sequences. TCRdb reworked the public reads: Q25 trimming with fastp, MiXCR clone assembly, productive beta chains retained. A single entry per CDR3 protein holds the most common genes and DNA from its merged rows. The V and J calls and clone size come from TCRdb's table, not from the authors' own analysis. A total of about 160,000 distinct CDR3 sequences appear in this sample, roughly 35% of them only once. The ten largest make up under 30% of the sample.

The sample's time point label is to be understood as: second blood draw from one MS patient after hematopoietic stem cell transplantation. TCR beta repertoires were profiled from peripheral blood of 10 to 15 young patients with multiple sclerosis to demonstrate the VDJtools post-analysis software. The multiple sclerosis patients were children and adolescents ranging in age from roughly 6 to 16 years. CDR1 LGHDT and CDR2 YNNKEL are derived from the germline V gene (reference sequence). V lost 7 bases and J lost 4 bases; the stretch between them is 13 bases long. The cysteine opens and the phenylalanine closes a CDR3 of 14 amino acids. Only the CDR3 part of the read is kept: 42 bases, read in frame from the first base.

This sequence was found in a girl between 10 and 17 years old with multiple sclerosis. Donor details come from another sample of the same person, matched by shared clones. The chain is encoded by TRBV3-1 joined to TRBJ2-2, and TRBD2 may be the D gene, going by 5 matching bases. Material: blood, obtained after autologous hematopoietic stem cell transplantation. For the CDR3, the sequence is CASTRGWATGELFF. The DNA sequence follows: TGTGCCAGCACCCGAGGGTGGGCCACCGGGGAGCTGTTTTTT.